A single sample gave rise to the 27 T cell receptor beta chains below, sequenced in a study of human T cells and chemical hapten exposure. Time point indicated: patch test 2, 6 weeks after DPC sensitization. Treatment indicated: therapeutic diphenylcyclopropenone sensitization with weekly scalp DPC. TCRdb re-called the RACE reads with MiXCR, one entry per CDR3 protein. The table includes 85,000 to 100,000 distinct CDR3 sequences, approximately 11% detected once. Specimen: whole blood, collected in connection with sensitization to the hapten diphenylcyclopropenone (DPC). Receptors originate from a man aged 35 to 55 with alopecia areata. Some clones in this sample may be carry-over from other donors' samples.

This clonotype was observed at least ten times. V and J are TRBV12-3 or TRBV12-4 and TRBJ2-5; 7 bases match TRBD1. V lost 5 bases to trimming and J lost 9 bases; unmatched junction nucleotides: 18. CDR3 length: 16 residues. For the CDR3, the DNA is TGTGCCAGCAGTCCCCGGACCCCACAGGGGACCGAGGCCCAGTACTTC. Translated, it gives CASSPRTPQGTEAQYF.

The rearrangement uses TRBV2 and TRBJ2-3; 9 bases match TRBD2. The length of the CDR3 is 15 residues. Germline lookup yields CDR1 SNHLY and CDR2 FYNNEI. V trimming: 4 bases; J trimming: 3 bases; junction bases outside the gene matches: 5. CDR3 residues: CASSGTSGPTDTQYF. The CDR3 DNA sequence: TGTGCCAGCAGTGGAACTAGCGGGCCGACAGATACGCAGTATTTT.

Concerning this clonotype itself: With a much larger clone just one base away, this may be a read error. CDR3 protein: CASSPSRQPQHF. DNA for the CDR3: TGTGCCAGCAGTCCGTCACGACAGCCCCAGCATTTT. The chain combines TRBV12-3 or TRBV12-4 with TRBJ1-5; no firm D call. The CDR3 extends over 12 amino acids. Trimming left V 5 bases short and J 7 bases short, with 9 bases between.

This chain links TRBV24-1 with TRBJ1-4; no clear D gene. This CDR3 region has 16 residues. CDR1 is KGHDR and CDR2 is SFDVKD in the germline V gene. Trimming shortened V by 5 bases and J by 4 bases, and 16 bases separated the two germline ends. The CDR3 is CATSGSGAADNEKLFF. Here the CDR3 DNA reads TGTGCCACCAGTGGCTCTGGAGCGGCCGATAATGAAAAACTGTTTTTT.

This clonotype was recorded at least ten times. The chain recombines TRBV28 with TRBJ2-7; 8 positions agree with TRBD1. This CDR3 spans 17 amino acids. The junction had 12 bases not matched to a gene; V was cut back by 1 base and J by 4 bases. Germline V CDR1 and CDR2: MDHEN, SYDVKM. The CDR3 DNA reads TGTGCCAGCAGTTTATTATTAGGGGACAGGAGAACGTACGAGCAGTACTTC. Amino acids: CASSLLLGDRRTYEQYF. The full variable domain, with the rest looked up from reference TRBV28 and TRBJ2-7, is DVKVTQSSRYLVKRTGEKVFLECVQDMDHENMFWYRQDPGLGLRLIYFSYDVKMKEKGDIPEGYSVSREKKERFSLILESASTNQTSMYLCASSLLLGDRRTYEQYFGPGTRLTVT.

The chain links TRBV28 to TRBJ2-6; 7 bases agree with TRBD1. Looked up from germline, CDR1 is MDHEN and CDR2 is SYDVKM. V shed 3 bases and J 3 bases; nucleotides not matched to a gene: 5. The CDR3 contains 16 residues. The chain's CDR3 is CASSLTGFNGANVLTF. DNA of the CDR3: TGTGCCAGCAGTTTGACAGGGTTTAATGGGGCCAACGTCCTGACTTTC. Full variable domain (rest looked up from reference TRBV28 and TRBJ2-6): DVKVTQSSRYLVKRTGEKVFLECVQDMDHENMFWYRQDPGLGLRLIYFSYDVKMKEKGDIPEGYSVSREKKERFSLILESASTNQTSMYLCASSLTGFNGANVLTFGAGSRLTVL.

In its sample, this clonotype was seen a few times. The chain couples TRBV5-1 to TRBJ2-3; no reliable D call. V was cut by 0 bases and J by 2 bases, with 13 bases left in between. The germline gives CDR1 SGHRS, CDR2 YFSETQ. CDR3 length: 16 residues. In DNA, the CDR3 is TGCGCCAGCAGCTTGGTTGGCGATTCGTCCACAGATACGCAGTATTTT. Residues: CASSLVGDSSTDTQYF.

This clonotype has only a few counts. V and J are TRBV7-9 and TRBJ1-3; 7 bases line up with TRBD1. The CDR3 is 16 amino acids. With V trimmed by 5 bases and J by 3 bases, 10 bases remained unmatched. Per germline, CDR1 SEHNR and CDR2 FQNEAQ (reference sequence). This chain's CDR3 is CASSLRQGVGGNTIYF. The CDR3 bases are TGTGCCAGCAGCCTACGACAGGGTGTTGGTGGAAACACCATATATTTT.

This clonotype was seen many times. The chain carries TRBV18 and TRBJ1-5; TRBD1 matches at 9 bases. The CDR3 spans 15 residues. Germline V CDR1 and CDR2: KGHSH, LQKENI. J gave up 1 base and V 3 bases, and 1 base lay outside the gene matches. CDR3 DNA: TGTGCCAGCTCACCCGGGACAGGGAGCAATCAGCCCCAGCATTTT. This gives the protein CASSPGTGSNQPQHF.

The chain is built from TRBV5-4 and TRBJ1-2, with D uncertain. Germline CDR1 and CDR2: SGHNT and YYREEE (reference sequence). Trimming stripped 0 bases from V and 0 bases from J, with 6 bases between. The CDR3 is made up of 14 amino acids. CDR3 coding DNA: TGTGCCAGCAGCTTGGAGGCAGCTAACTATGGCTACACCTTC. It codes for CASSLEAANYGYTF.

This clonotype has just a few counts. The chain employs TRBV7-9 and TRBJ1-6; D might be TRBD1 (5 bases). The V gene's germline CDR1 is SEHNR and CDR2 FQNEAQ (reference sequence). With 5 bases removed from V and 0 bases from J, the gap between germline ends came to 11 bases. This CDR3 contains 16 residues. This CDR3 reads CASSRDVSSYNSPLHF. The CDR3 DNA reads as TGTGCCAGCAGCCGGGACGTAAGCTCCTATAATTCACCCCTCCACTTT.

The table lists this clonotype with a few counts. The chain links TRBV7-2 to TRBJ2-3; D might be TRBD2 (6 bases). V was shortened by 1 base and J by 4 bases, with 12 bases between the two germline ends. Per the germline V gene, CDR1 is SGHTA and CDR2 is FQGNSA. The CDR3 contains 15 residues. This CDR3 is CASSLGGREADTQYF. CDR3 in DNA: TGTGCCAGCAGCTTAGGGGGCAGGGAGGCAGATACGCAGTATTTT.

This clonotype was picked up a small number of times. This chain uses TRBV18 with TRBJ2-1; D not resolved. V lost 0 bases and J lost 9, with 21 bases in between. CDR3 length: 17 residues. The germline V gene encodes CDR1 KGHSH and CDR2 LQKENI. The DNA of the CDR3 is TGTGCCAGCTCACCACCCGGCCAGTCATTATCGAAGGGTGAGCAGTTCTTC. It encodes CASSPPGQSLSKGEQFF.

This chain uses TRBV7-2 with TRBJ1-3, with 8 bases aligning to TRBD1. V lost 1 base, J lost 8 bases, and 4 bases stayed unmatched. The germline V gene has CDR1 SGHTA and CDR2 FQGNSA. The CDR3 is 14 amino acids. As DNA, the CDR3 is TGTGCCAGCAGCTTAGGCAGGGGGCTGGACACCATATATTTT. Translated: CASSLGRGLDTIYF.

The gene calls are TRBV6-5 and TRBJ2-7, with 11 nucleotides matching TRBD2. V lost 6 bases to trimming and J lost 6 bases; unmatched junction nucleotides: 10. Germline assignment: CDR1 MNHEY and CDR2 SVGAGI. The CDR3 has 15 amino acids. CDR3 in amino acids: CASRRTGLAVPEQYF. CDR3 DNA sequence: TGTGCCAGCAGACGCACGGGACTAGCGGTTCCCGAGCAGTACTTC.

This clonotype was counted many times. This chain links TRBV12-3 or TRBV12-4 with TRBJ1-1; D may be TRBD1 (5 bases). CDR3 length: 16 residues. V lost 6 bases and J lost 3, with 20 bases in between. CDR3 residues: CASSSGIGARDTEAFF. CDR3 bases: TGTGCCAGCAGCTCCGGAATTGGGGCGAGAGACACTGAAGCTTTCTTT.

V usage is TRBV24-1 and J usage is TRBJ2-1, with TRBD2 identical over 14 bases. V lost 4 bases to trimming and J lost 11 bases; unmatched junction nucleotides: 9. In germline, CDR1 is KGHDR, CDR2 SFDVKD. The CDR3 has 16 residues. As DNA, the CDR3 is TGTGCCACCAGTGAATCACCGGGACTAGCGGGAGATAAGCAGTTCTTC. Its translation: CATSESPGLAGDKQFF.

This clonotype was recorded many times. The chain carries TRBV7-2 and TRBJ2-7; 14 bases map to TRBD2. The germline V gene encodes CDR1 SGHTA and CDR2 FQGNSA. The CDR3 extends over 15 amino acids. The J segment lost 3 bases and the V segment lost 4 bases, leaving 2 bases of the junction unmatched. The CDR3 nucleotides read TGTGCCAGCAGCTCCGGGACTAGCGGGAGCTACGAGCAGTACTTC. It is translated as CASSSGTSGSYEQYF.

This clonotype showed up just a few times. The chain combines TRBV27 with TRBJ2-7; D remains unclear. Looked up from germline, CDR1 is MNHEY and CDR2 is SMNVEV (reference sequence). The length of the CDR3 is 15 residues. The V and J ends lost 4 bases and 0 bases respectively, with 13 bases between them. DNA of the CDR3: TGTGCCAGCAGTTACGCGACGGCGAGCTCCTACGAGCAGTACTTC. It codes for CASSYATASSYEQYF.

This clonotype was seen more than once but under ten times. V usage is TRBV14 and J usage is TRBJ1-2, with 9 positions matching TRBD1. This CDR3 is built from 16 residues. V lost 2 bases to trimming and J lost 5 bases; unmatched junction nucleotides: 9. Germline V gene lookup returns CDR1 SGHDN and CDR2 FVKESK. The CDR3 region is CASSQSTGQGYYGYTF. CDR3 bases: TGTGCCAGCAGCCAATCGACGGGACAGGGATATTATGGCTACACCTTC. Filled out from reference TRBV14 and TRBJ1-2, the complete variable domain reads EAGVTQFPSHSVIEKGQTVTLRCDPISGHDNLYWYRRVMGKEIKFLLHFVKESKQDESGMPNNRFLAERTGGTYSTLKVQPAELEDSGVYFCASSQSTGQGYYGYTFGSGTRLTVV.

This clonotype was counted only a few times. Compared with germline, one end of the junction differs, possibly owing to a read error. The V call is TRBV20-1, the J call TRBJ2-3; D call uncertain. The CDR3 sequence is 15 residues long. CDR1 and CDR2 from the germline V gene are DFQATT and SNEGSKA (reference sequence). The CDR3 DNA reads TGCAGTGCGAGAGCCGCATACCCTAGCACAGATACGCAGTATTTT. Its translation is CSARAAYPSTDTQYF.

The chain combines TRBV10-3 with TRBJ2-3, with D perhaps matching TRBD2 (6 bases). This CDR3 region has 14 residues. Germline CDR1 and CDR2: ENHRY and SYGVKD. V was trimmed by 5 bases and J by 0 bases, leaving 9 bases between them. CDR3 in DNA: TGTGCCATCAGTACCCGGGAGAGCACAGATACGCAGTATTTT. This encodes CAISTRESTDTQYF.

Written as DNA, the CDR3 is TGTGCCAGCAGCCAATCGTATTCACCCCTCCACTTT. The encoded protein is CASSQSYSPLHF. The chain combines TRBV3-1 with TRBJ1-6, with D uncertain. Trimming took 2 bases from V and 8 from J, leaving 4 bases between them. Germline values: CDR1 LGHDT, CDR2 YNNKEL (reference sequence). The CDR3 covers 12 residues.

At least ten counts were recorded for this clonotype. The chain links TRBV20-1 to TRBJ2-2; D gene unclear. V was cut by 2 bases and J by 6 bases, with 7 bases left in between. CDR1 is DFQATT, CDR2 SNEGSKA, per germline (reference sequence). CDR3 length: 12 amino acids. The CDR3 region is CSARSRAGELFF. The CDR3 DNA reads as TGCAGTGCTAGATCCCGGGCCGGGGAGCTGTTTTTT.

This clonotype was recorded many times. J is TRBJ2-5 and V is TRBV5-6, with unresolved D. This CDR3 has 12 residues. Per the germline V gene, CDR1 is SGHDT and CDR2 is YYEEEE. Trimming left V 1 base short and J 0 bases short, with 1 base between. The CDR3 loop reads CASSLNQETQYF. For the CDR3, the DNA is TGTGCCAGCAGCTTGAACCAAGAGACCCAGTACTTC.

The chain combines TRBV9 with TRBJ2-3; D not certain. Germline CDR1 reads SGDLS; CDR2 reads YYNGEE. CDR3 length: 12 amino acids. V lost 0 bases and J lost 3, with 2 bases in between. For the CDR3, the DNA is TGTGCCAGCAGCGTAGAAACAGATACGCAGTATTTT. Protein product: CASSVETDTQYF.

This clonotype came up a few times. The chain combines TRBV4-2 with TRBJ2-1, with 7 bases fitting TRBD2. V dropped 6 bases and J dropped 8; count of bases not matched to a gene: 10. The CDR3 runs 14 residues. Germline CDR1 and CDR2: LGHNA and YNFKEQ. DNA of the CDR3: TGTGCCAGCAGATCTGGCGGGAGTAGCTATGAGCAGTTCTTC. Protein sequence: CASRSGGSSYEQFF.